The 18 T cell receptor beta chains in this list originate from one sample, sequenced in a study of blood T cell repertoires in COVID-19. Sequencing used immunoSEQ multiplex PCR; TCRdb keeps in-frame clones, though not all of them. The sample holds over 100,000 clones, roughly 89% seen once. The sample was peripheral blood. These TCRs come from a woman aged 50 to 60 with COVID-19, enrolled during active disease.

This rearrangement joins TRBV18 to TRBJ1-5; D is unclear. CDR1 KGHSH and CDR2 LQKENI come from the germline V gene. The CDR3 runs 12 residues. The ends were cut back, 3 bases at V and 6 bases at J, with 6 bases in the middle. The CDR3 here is CASSPPGQPQHF. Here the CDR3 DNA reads TGTGCCAGCTCACCCCCGGGTCAGCCCCAGCATTTT.

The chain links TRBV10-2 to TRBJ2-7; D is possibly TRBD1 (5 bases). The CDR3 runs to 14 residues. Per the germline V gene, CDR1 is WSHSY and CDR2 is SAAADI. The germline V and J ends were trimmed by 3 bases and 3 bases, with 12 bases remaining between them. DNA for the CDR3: TGCGCCAGCAGTGATCAGGGCCCTCTCTACGAGCAGTACGTC. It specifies CASSDQGPLYEQYV.

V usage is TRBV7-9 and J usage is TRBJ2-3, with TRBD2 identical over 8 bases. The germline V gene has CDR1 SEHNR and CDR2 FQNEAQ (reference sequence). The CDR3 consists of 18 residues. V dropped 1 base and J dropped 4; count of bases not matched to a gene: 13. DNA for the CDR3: TGTGCCAGCAGCTTAGGAGAAGGTAGCGGGGTATCCGCAGATACGCAGTATTTT. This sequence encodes CASSLGEGSGVSADTQYF.

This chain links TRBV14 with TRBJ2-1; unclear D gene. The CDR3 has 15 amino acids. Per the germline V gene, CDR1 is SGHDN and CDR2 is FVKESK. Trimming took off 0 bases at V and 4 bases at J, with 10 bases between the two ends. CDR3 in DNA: TGTGCCAGCAGCCAAGATCATAGAGTGTACAATGAGCAGTTCTTC. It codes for CASSQDHRVYNEQFF.

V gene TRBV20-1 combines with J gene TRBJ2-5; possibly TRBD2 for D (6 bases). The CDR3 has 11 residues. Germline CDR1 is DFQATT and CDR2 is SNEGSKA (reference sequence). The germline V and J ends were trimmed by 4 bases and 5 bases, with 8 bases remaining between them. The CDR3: CSATRGETQYF. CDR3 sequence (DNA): TGCAGTGCTACCCGGGGGGAGACCCAGTACTTC.

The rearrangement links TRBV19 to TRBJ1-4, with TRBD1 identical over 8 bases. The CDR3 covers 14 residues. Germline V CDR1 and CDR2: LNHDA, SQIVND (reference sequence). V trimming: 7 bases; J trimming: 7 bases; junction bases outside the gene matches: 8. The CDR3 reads CASTQTGGVEKLFF. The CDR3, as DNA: TGTGCCAGTACTCAAACAGGGGGTGTTGAAAAACTGTTTTTT.

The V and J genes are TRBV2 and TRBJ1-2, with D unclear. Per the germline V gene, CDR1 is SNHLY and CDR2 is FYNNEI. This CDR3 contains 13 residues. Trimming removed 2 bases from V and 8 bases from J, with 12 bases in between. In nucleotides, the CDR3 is TGTGCCAGCAGTGAACGCGGTAGTCAGGGCTACACCTTC. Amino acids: CASSERGSQGYTF.

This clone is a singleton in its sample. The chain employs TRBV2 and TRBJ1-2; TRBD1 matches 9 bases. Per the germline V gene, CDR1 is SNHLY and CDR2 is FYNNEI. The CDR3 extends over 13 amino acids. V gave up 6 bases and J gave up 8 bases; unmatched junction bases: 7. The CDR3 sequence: CASSTGGAGGYTF. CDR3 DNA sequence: TGTGCCAGCAGCACAGGGGGCGCGGGAGGCTACACCTTC.

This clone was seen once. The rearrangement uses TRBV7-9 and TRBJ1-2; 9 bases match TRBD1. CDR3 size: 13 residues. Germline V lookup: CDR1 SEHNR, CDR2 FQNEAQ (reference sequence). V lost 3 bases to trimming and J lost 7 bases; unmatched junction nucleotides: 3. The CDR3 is CASSLGQGFGYTF. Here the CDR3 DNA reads TGTGCCAGCAGCTTGGGACAGGGATTTGGCTACACCTTC.

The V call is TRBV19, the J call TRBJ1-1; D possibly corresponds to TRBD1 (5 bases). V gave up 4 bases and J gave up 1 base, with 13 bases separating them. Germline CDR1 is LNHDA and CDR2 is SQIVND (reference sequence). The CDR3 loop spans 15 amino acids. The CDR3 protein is CASSKGRMGNTEAFF. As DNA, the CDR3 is TGTGCCAGTAGTAAGGGGAGGATGGGGAACACTGAAGCTTTCTTT.

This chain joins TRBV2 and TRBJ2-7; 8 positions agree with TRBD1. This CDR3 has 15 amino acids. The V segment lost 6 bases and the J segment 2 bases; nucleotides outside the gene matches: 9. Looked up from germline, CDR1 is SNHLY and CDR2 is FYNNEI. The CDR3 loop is CASSNRGFLPYEQYV. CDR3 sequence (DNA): TGTGCCAGCAGCAACAGGGGGTTCCTACCCTACGAGCAGTACGTC.

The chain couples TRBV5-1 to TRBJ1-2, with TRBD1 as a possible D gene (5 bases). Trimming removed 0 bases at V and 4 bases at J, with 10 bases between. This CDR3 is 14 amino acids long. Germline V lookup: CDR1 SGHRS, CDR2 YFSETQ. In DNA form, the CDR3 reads TGCGCCAGCAGCTTGGAACAGGCATTCTATGGCTACACCTTC. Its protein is CASSLEQAFYGYTF.

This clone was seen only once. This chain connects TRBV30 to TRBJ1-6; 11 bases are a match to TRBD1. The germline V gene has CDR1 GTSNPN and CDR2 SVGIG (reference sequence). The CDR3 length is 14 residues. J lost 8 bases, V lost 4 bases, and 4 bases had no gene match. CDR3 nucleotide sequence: TGTGCCTGGACCAGGGGACAGGGGGATTCACCCCTCCACTTT. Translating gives CAWTRGQGDSPLHF.

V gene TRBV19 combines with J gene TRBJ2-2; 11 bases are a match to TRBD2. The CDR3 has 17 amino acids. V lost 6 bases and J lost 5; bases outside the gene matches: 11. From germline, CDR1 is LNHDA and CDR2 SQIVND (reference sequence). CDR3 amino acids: CASSPFSGGAITGELFF. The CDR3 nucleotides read TGTGCCAGTAGCCCCTTTAGCGGGGGGGCCATTACCGGGGAGCTGTTTTTT. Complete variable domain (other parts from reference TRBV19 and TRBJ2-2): DGGITQSPKYLFRKEGQNVTLSCEQNLNHDAMYWYRQDPGQGLRLIYYSQIVNDFQKGDIAEGYSVSREKKESFPLTVTSAQKNPTAFYLCASSPFSGGAITGELFFGEGSRLTVL.

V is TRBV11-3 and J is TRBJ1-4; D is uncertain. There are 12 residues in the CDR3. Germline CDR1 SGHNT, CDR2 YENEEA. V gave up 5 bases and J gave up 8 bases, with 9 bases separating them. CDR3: CASSPGEEKLFF. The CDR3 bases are TGTGCCAGCAGCCCCGGGGAGGAAAAACTGTTTTTT. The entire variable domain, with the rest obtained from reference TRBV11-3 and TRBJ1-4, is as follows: EAGVVQSPRYKIIEKKQPVAFWCNPISGHNTLYWYLQNLGQGPELLIRYENEEAVDDSQLPKDRFSAERLKGVDSTLKIQPAELGDSAVYLCASSPGEEKLFFGSGTQLSVL.

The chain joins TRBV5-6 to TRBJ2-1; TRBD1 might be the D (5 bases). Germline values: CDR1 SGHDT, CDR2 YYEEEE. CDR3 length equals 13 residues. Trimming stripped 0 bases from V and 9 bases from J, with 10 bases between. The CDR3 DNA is TGTGCCAGCAGCTTGGGAAGGGGTGGTGAGCAGTTCTTC. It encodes CASSLGRGGEQFF.

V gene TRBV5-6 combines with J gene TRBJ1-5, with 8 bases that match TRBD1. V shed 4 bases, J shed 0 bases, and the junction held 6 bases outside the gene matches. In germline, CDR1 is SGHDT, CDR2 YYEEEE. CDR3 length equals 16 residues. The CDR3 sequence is CASSLQTGDSNQPQHF. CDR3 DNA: TGTGCCAGCAGCCTTCAGACAGGGGATAGCAATCAGCCCCAGCATTTT.

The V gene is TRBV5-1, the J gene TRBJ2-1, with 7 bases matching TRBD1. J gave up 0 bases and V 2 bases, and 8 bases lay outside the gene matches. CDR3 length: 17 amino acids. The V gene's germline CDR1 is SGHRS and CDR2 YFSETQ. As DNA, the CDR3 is TGCGCCAGCAGCTTCTTTCGACAGGGCCGCTCCTACAATGAGCAGTTCTTC. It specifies CASSFFRQGRSYNEQFF.